This T cell receptor beta chain comes out of a study of blood T cell repertoires in COVID-19 (TCRdb year 2020). In the study overall: The collaborator samples originated in the United States, Italy and Spain and spanned the acute and convalescent phases of COVID-19. The prospective study material was composed of cDNA or gDNA derived from T cells, B-cell-depleted T cells, or PBMCs. Subjects who had been exposed to COVID-19, were actively infected with it, or had recovered from it provided the deeply sampled blood TCRbeta repertoires that made up the dataset. The repertoires were released in a freely available public database meant as a resource for research on the immune response to SARS-CoV-2. Samples were obtained from the ongoing ImmuneRACE study (first 160 participants) and from approximately 1,200 subjects provided by 6 global collaborators. A de-identified subject ID, COVID-19 status, age in years and sex were almost always included in the sample metadata. HLA class I and class II types, where available, came from metadata supplied by the sample provider rather than from assay-based typing. Findings and caveats that apply to the study as a whole: How much clinical and demographic metadata was included differed by source and by participant, and the metadata was provided uncurated.

Participants in the prospective study were enrolled through a virtual design, were aged roughly 18 to 100 years, and lived in fewer than 30 United States geographic areas. Cohort assignment in the prospective study relied on participant-reported clinical history from a screening survey and a study questionnaire. For ImmuneRACE Cohort 3, a participant was defined as recovered based on two consecutive negative NP/OP PCR tests, clearance by a healthcare professional, or resolution of symptoms. Mobile phlebotomists in the prospective study collected whole blood, serum and a nasopharyngeal or oropharyngeal swab from every participant. Over a roughly two-month period, participants in the prospective study had the option of providing additional blood draws and questionnaires. Before DNA extraction, blood samples from the prospective study were shipped at room temperature or frozen. Comments on this clone: Its antigen is still unknown. Base qualities were left out, and no much larger clone turns up one base away.

The immunoSEQ Assay, a bias-controlled multiplex PCR, was used to amplify TCRbeta CDR3 regions from genomic DNA. On the authors' methods: Within the assay, amplification of reference gene primers was used to estimate how many nucleated cells each sample contained. Sequence reads were collapsed and filtered to measure the absolute abundance of every unique TCRbeta CDR3 rearrangement. For each sample, productive Simpson clonality was calculated as the square root of Simpson's diversity index over productive rearrangements. Imported from immuneACCESS, the table was reduced by TCRdb to in-frame sequences with V and J called. These copies leave out some clones; in studies compared against another copy, an unresolved V gene accounts for under half, and the cause of the remainder is not known. That table is the source of V, J and clone size, and D and trimming were worked out from the DNA. In all, the sample holds some 270,000 clones, and approximately 84% of those were seen once. The biggest ten clones account for approximately 3.6% of the sample.

Specimen: PBMCs or T cells enriched from blood (not recorded which). This clonotype was obtained from a man aged 50 or older who had recovered from COVID-19.

The CDR3 is CASMNREDGYTF. The nucleotide sequence reads TGTGCCAGCATGAACAGGGAAGATGGCTACACCTTC. In this chain, TRBV25-1 is recombined with TRBJ1-2; TRBD1 is perhaps the D gene, given 6 matching bases. As encoded in the germline V gene, CDR1 is MGHDK while CDR2 is SYGVNS. The V and J ends are trimmed by 7 bases and 6 bases, leaving 12 bases between them. The CDR3 goes from the cysteine to the phenylalanine over 12 residues. Here the CDR3 DNA is all that survives: 36 bases in frame from base 1.